This T cell receptor (beta chain) was sequenced during a study of read filtering for tumor transcriptome and immune sequencing. Molecular barcoded adaptors covering alpha/delta and beta/gamma chains were used on 400 ng RNA. Each CDR3 protein gets one entry after TCRdb re-called the reads with MiXCR. The sample lists tens of thousands of distinct CDR3 sequences; about 22% were seen once. Germline V gene data show CDR1 as SGHRS and CDR2 as YFSETQ. Trimming shortened V by 4 bases and J by 2 bases, and 15 bases separated the two germline ends. The CDR3 runs to 16 residues. As for this clonotype: One base away lies a much larger clone, so this may be a sequencing read error.

V gene TRBV5-1 combines with J gene TRBJ2-2; TRBD1 might be the D (6 bases). Sample: a population of CD138-negative cells sorted from bone marrow. This TCR came from a donor at least 40 years old with multiple myeloma. DNA of the CDR3: TGCGCCAGCAGCCTCGCTTTGGGACAAAACACCGGGGAGCTGTTTTTT. It translates to CASSLALGQNTGELFF.